The clone carrying this T cell receptor (beta chain) showed up just once. Germline lookup yields CDR1 LGHNA and CDR2 YSLEER. The CDR3 covers 14 residues. After removal of 2 bases from V and 4 bases from J, the junction contained 3 bases not matched to a gene. These data belong to a study of patients and donors after allogeneic stem cell transplantation. MiXCR, run by TCRdb on the RT-PCR reads, gives a single entry per CDR3 protein. The data show under 200,000 distinct CDR3 sequences, around 28% seen once. The sample consisted of blood, either unsorted or a sorted T cell fraction (not recorded which). The V gene is TRBV4-3, the J gene TRBJ2-3; TRBD1 matches at 7 bases. The clonotype originates from a human donor who was either an allogeneic HSCT recipient or a stem cell or donor lymphocyte infusion donor (not recorded which). It is not recorded whose cells these are; they may come from a transplant donor. This CDR3 reads CASSQQTGPDTQYF. The CDR3 DNA reads as TGCGCCAGCAGCCAACAGACAGGGCCAGATACGCAGTATTTT.